A selection of T cell receptor beta chains follows, all from one sample in a study of blood T cells in healthy people across ages. MiXCR, run by TCRdb on the 5' RACE reads, gives a single entry per CDR3 protein. Here the sample spans 700,000 to 1,000,000 distinct CDR3 sequences, approximately 48% being singletons. Sequenced: blood. The receptors were gathered from a man aged 60-69 years in good health. CDR3s include the opening cysteine and the closing phenylalanine or tryptophan. D genes are given only for firm matches. The size of a clone is reported for some rows only, either as once, few or many, or as a class for expanded clones.

NA 15 NA TRBJ1-1 TRBV7-9 TGTGCCAGCAGCTTACGTCGGGGGGCAGACACTGAAGCTTTCTTT CASSLRRGADTEAFF
TRBD1 16 NA TRBJ2-2 TRBV25-1 TGTACCAGCAGTGAGGTCGGACAGGGATTTCACGGGGAGCTGTTTTTT CTSSEVGQGFHGELFF
TRBD1 17 NA TRBJ2-7 TRBV12-3/TRBV12-4 TGTGCCAGCAGTCCAACGGACAGGGGCCATCGTAGCTACGAGCAGTACTTC CASSPTDRGHRSYEQYF
TRBD2 14 NA TRBJ2-7 TRBV7-2 TGTGCCAGCACCTTAATAGCGCGGGAGGGGGAGCAGTACTTC CASTLIAREGEQYF
TRBD1 15 NA TRBJ2-7 TRBV20-1 TGCAGTGCTAGAGATACCACAGGGGGTAGGAACGAGCAGTACTTC CSARDTTGGRNEQYF
NA 17 NA TRBJ2-1 TRBV5-1 TGCGCCGGCAGCTCGGGGTCCGGGACTCCCGCCAGCAATGAGCAGTTCTTC CAGSSGSGTPASNEQFF
TRBD2 13 once TRBJ2-7 TRBV20-1 TGCAGTGCTTATGGCGGGGGAACCTACGAGCAGTACTTC CSAYGGGTYEQYF
NA 15 NA TRBJ2-6 TRBV6-5 TGTGCCAGCGGTTCCCGGGGAACTGCGGCCAACGTCCTGACTTTC CASGSRGTAANVLTF
NA 13 NA TRBJ1-4 TRBV27 TGTGCCAGCAGTCTATCCGGAGGCGAAAAACTGTTTTTT CASSLSGGEKLFF
NA 13 NA TRBJ1-1 TRBV7-2 TGTGCCAGCAGCTGGGGGGCGGTAAATGAAGCTTTCTTT CASSWGAVNEAFF
TRBD2 15 few TRBJ2-7 TRBV28 TGTGCCAGCAGTCAGGCTAGCGGGGGTTCCTACGAGCAGTACTTC CASSQASGGSYEQYF
NA 14 few TRBJ1-4 TRBV6-5 TGTGCCAGCAGTTATGGGAGGGATAATGAAAAACTGTTTTTT CASSYGRDNEKLFF
NA 17 NA TRBJ1-2 TRBV20-1 TGCAGTGCTAGAGATCGCGAGAAGGCCTTAATGGACTATGGCTACACCTTC CSARDREKALMDYGYTF
TRBD2 17 NA TRBJ2-1 TRBV29-1 TGCAGCGTTGAAGATGGGTCCAGCGGGGGGGCCGTCAATGAGCAGTTCTTC CSVEDGSSGGAVNEQFF
NA 15 NA TRBJ1-2 TRBV6-6 TGTGCCAGCAGTTACTCAGCGGCAGGCGGCTATGGCTACACCTTC CASSYSAAGGYGYTF
NA 15 NA TRBJ2-5 TRBV21-1 TGTGCCAGCAGCACCGTGACAGGGTCCCAAGAGACCCAGTACTTC CASSTVTGSQETQYF
NA 14 NA TRBJ2-7 TRBV7-2 TGTGCCAGCAGCCGCGAAGGCACAGCCTACGAGCAGTACTTC CASSREGTAYEQYF
NA 17 NA TRBJ2-1 TRBV20-1 TGCAGTGCTAGGATAATGGGTTGGGCGGGGGCATACAATGAGCAGTTCTTC CSARIMGWAGAYNEQFF
TRBD1 14 NA TRBJ1-2 TRBV4-1 TGCGCCAGCAGCCAACTTGCCGGGACAGGGTATCGCACCTTC CASSQLAGTGYRTF
NA 14 NA TRBJ1-1 TRBV6-1 TGTGCCAGCAGTGAAAGAAGAATGGTCACTGAAGCTTTCTTT CASSERRMVTEAFF
NA 13 NA TRBJ2-7 TRBV3-1 TGTGCCAGCAGCCATTCGGATCTCTACGAGCAGTACTTC CASSHSDLYEQYF
TRBD1 17 NA TRBJ1-1 TRBV5-1 TGCGCCAGCAGCTTCGGGGATCAACAGGGGTGGAACACTGAAGCTTTCTTT CASSFGDQQGWNTEAFF
NA 14 few TRBJ2-5 TRBV5-8 TGTGCCAGCAGCTCACGAAACCGCGGGGAGACCCAGTACTTC CASSSRNRGETQYF
NA 17 NA TRBJ2-1 TRBV12-3/TRBV12-4 TGTGCCAGCAGTAGCCCTCCCGAGGGGGGGGCAGGCAATGAGCAGTTCTTC CASSSPPEGGAGNEQFF
TRBD1 16 NA TRBJ2-2 TRBV9 TGTGCCAGCAGCGAGACCTGGACAGGGGGTACCGGGGAGCTGTTTTTT CASSETWTGGTGELFF
NA 15 many TRBJ2-1 TRBV20-1 TGCAGTGCTAGAGATGGGGGGCGGCTCGACAATGAGCAGTTCTTC CSARDGGRLDNEQFF
TRBD2 17 NA TRBJ2-3 TRBV10-3 TGTGCCATCAGTGCTCTAACTAGCGGGCCTTCCGGCGGTACGCAGTATTTT CAISALTSGPSGGTQYF
TRBD2 15 few TRBJ2-1 TRBV7-2 TGTGCCAGCAGCCTGACTAGCGGGGGGGTCTCGGAGCAGTTCTTC CASSLTSGGVSEQFF
NA 15 NA TRBJ2-3 TRBV29-1 TGCAGCGCCACCTCAACGCTCGCTAGCACAGATACGCAGTATTTT CSATSTLASTDTQYF
TRBD1 14 NA TRBJ1-2 TRBV11-3 TGTGCCAGCAGCACAGGGGTAGATTTTAGTGGCTACACCTTC CASSTGVDFSGYTF
NA 13 NA TRBJ1-5 TRBV20-1 TGCAGTGCCCCCAGCGAATTCAATCAGCCCCAGCATTTT CSAPSEFNQPQHF
NA 13 NA TRBJ1-5 TRBV10-3 TGTGCCATCAGTCGCGATAGCAATCAGCCCCAGCATTTT CAISRDSNQPQHF
TRBD2 13 NA TRBJ2-7 TRBV6-2/TRBV6-3 TGTGCCAGCCATCCGGGACTAGTATACGAGCAGTACTTC CASHPGLVYEQYF
TRBD1 16 many TRBJ2-5 TRBV6-6 TGTGCCAGCAGTAAGGACGGACAGGGGGCTCGGGAGACCCAGTACTTC CASSKDGQGARETQYF
NA 14 NA TRBJ1-1 TRBV4-1 TGCGCCAGCAGCCTTTGGAGGGAGGACACTGAAGCTTTCTTT CASSLWREDTEAFF
NA 14 once TRBJ1-3 TRBV6-2/TRBV6-3 TGTGCCAGCAGTTACGGATCCTCTGGAAACACCATATATTTT CASSYGSSGNTIYF
NA 16 many TRBJ2-1 TRBV4-3 TGCGCCAGCAGCCAAGGGTACAGAAATCCCTACAATGAGCAGTTCTTC CASSQGYRNPYNEQFF
TRBD2 15 once TRBJ2-7 TRBV7-2 TGTGCCGGCAGCTTAGAAGCGGGGGGGCGGAATGAGCAGTACTTC CAGSLEAGGRNEQYF
TRBD2 18 NA TRBJ2-3 TRBV6-2/TRBV6-3 TGTGCCAGCAGTTACTCGATGCTAGCGGGGTCCACCGCAGATACGCAGTATTTT CASSYSMLAGSTADTQYF
TRBD1 13 once TRBJ1-2 TRBV20-1 TGCAGTGCTCCGACAGCATCAGGGGGAGGGAGCACCTTC CSAPTASGGGSTF
TRBD1 15 once TRBJ1-4 TRBV7-8 TGTGCCAGCAGCTTAGATTCAGGGGGCGGTGAAAAACTGTTTTTT CASSLDSGGGEKLFF
NA 13 few TRBJ2-1 TRBV27 TGTGCCAGCACTGGCAGGACCTACAATGAGCAGTTCTTC CASTGRTYNEQFF
NA 11 many TRBJ2-5 TRBV29-1 TGCAGCGTGGGAGGCACAGAGACCCAGTACTTC CSVGGTETQYF
TRBD2 15 NA TRBJ2-1 TRBV7-8 TGTGCCAGCAGCTTAAGGGCTAGCGGGGGAAATGAGCAGTTCTTC CASSLRASGGNEQFF
NA 15 NA TRBJ2-4 TRBV7-9 TGTGCCAGCAGCTTAGCCCAGGGAGCCAAAAACATTCAGTACTTC CASSLAQGAKNIQYF
NA 14 few TRBJ2-7 TRBV5-6 TGTGCCAGCAGCTGGGGACAAGCCTCCTACGAGCAGTACTTC CASSWGQASYEQYF
TRBD1 14 few TRBJ2-5 TRBV27 TGTGCCAGCAGGACAGGGGGCGCGAGGGAGACCCAGTACTTC CASRTGGARETQYF
NA 16 many TRBJ1-6 TRBV6-1 TGTGCCAGCAGTGCGAGTGGCAACTCCTATAATTCACCCCTCCACTTT CASSASGNSYNSPLHF
NA 16 NA TRBJ2-5 TRBV15 TGTGCCACCAGCAGCAAACAGGGCAACTCCCGAGAGACCCAGTACTTC CATSSKQGNSRETQYF
NA 13 NA TRBJ1-6 TRBV2 TGTGCCAGCACCCGAGGGTCTAGTTCACCCCTCCACTTT CASTRGSSSPLHF
NA 14 many TRBJ2-7 TRBV20-1 TGCAGTGCTGGCACAGGGAAATTCCCCTACGAGCAGTACTTC CSAGTGKFPYEQYF
NA 14 few TRBJ1-1 TRBV6-5 TGTGCCAGCGGGGCATTTGGCATGAACACTGAAGCTTTCTTT CASGAFGMNTEAFF
NA 13 NA TRBJ1-5 TRBV20-1 TGCAGTGCTAGAGCGGGAAGTATTCAGCCCCAGCATTTT CSARAGSIQPQHF
NA 15 many TRBJ2-7 TRBV29-1 TGCAGCGTTCGGGAGGGACAGGGATCAATCTACGAGCAGTACTTC CSVREGQGSIYEQYF
NA 18 NA TRBJ2-1 TRBV27 TGTGCCAGCCAAGACTATACAGGGAATAGGGAACCTTACAATGAGCAGTTCTTC CASQDYTGNREPYNEQFF